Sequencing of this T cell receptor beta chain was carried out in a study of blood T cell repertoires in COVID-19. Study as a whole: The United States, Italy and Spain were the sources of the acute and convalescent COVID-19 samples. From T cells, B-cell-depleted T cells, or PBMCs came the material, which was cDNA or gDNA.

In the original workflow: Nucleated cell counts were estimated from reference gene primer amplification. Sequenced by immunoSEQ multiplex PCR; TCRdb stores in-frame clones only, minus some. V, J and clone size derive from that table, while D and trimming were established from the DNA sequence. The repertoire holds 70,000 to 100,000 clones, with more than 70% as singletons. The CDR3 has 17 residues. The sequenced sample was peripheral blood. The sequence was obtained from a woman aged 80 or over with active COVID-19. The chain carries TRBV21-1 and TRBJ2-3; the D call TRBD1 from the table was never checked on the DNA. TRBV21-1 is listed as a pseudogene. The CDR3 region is CASSKVGQGLRTDTQYF. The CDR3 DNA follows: TGTGCCAGCAGCAAAGTGGGACAGGGTCTTAGAACAGATACGCAGTATTTT.